One and the same sample provided the 21 T cell receptor beta chains below, sequenced in a study of T cell changes during pregnancy in multiple sclerosis (dated by TCRdb to the late 2010s). Receptors were amplified or captured by the immunoSEQ multiplex PCR assay. The table was pulled from immuneACCESS by TCRdb, which kept in-frame rearrangements only. Such tables lose some clones; where checked, under half of the loss comes from unresolved V genes, and the rest has no known cause. Within this sample are 100,000 or so clones, with around 93% of them counted one time only. The ten most abundant clones make up less than 2.5% of the sample. The sequencing here drew on peripheral blood, taken in the third trimester of pregnancy. The receptors shown here come from a female donor with multiple sclerosis, enrolled in a pregnancy study.

The chain carries TRBV11-1 and TRBJ2-3; D may be TRBD1 (6 bases). With 5 bases removed from V and 6 bases from J, the gap between germline ends came to 18 bases. CDR3 length equals 15 residues. Germline V gives CDR1 SGHAT, CDR2 FQDESV (reference sequence). The CDR3 protein is CASSPGQLEKDTQYF. Here the CDR3 DNA reads TGTGCCAGCAGCCCAGGACAGCTGGAGAAGGATACGCAGTATTTT.

The gene calls are TRBV28 and TRBJ2-5; D gene unclear. CDR1 and CDR2 (germline): MDHEN, SYDVKM. This CDR3 comprises 14 residues. Deletions cut 2 bases from V and 4 bases from J, with 11 bases between. The CDR3 nucleotides are TGTGCCAGCAGTTTAATAGCAGTGAGAGAGACCCAGTACTTC. This codes for CASSLIAVRETQYF.

The gene calls are TRBV2 and TRBJ2-1; the match to TRBD2 covers 12 bases. J lost 5 bases, V lost 11 bases, and 7 bases had no gene match. The germline V gene has CDR1 SNHLY and CDR2 FYNNEI. The CDR3 is 14 residues long. CDR3 DNA sequence: TGTGCCCAGAAAGGACTAGCGGGAAACAATGAGCAGTTCTTC. It encodes CAQKGLAGNNEQFF.

The chain is built from TRBV6-5 and TRBJ2-1, with 9 nucleotides matching TRBD1. The CDR3 has 13 amino acids. The V gene's germline CDR1 is MNHEY and CDR2 SVGAGI. Unmatched junction bases numbered 6, after V lost 6 bases and J lost 9 bases. The CDR3 DNA follows: TGTGCCAGCAGGGTACAGGGGGCGGGTGAGCAGTTCTTC. Protein product: CASRVQGAGEQFF.

The V gene is TRBV5-4, the J gene TRBJ2-7, with 9 bases matching TRBD1. CDR3 length: 16 residues. From germline, CDR1 is SGHNT and CDR2 YYREEE (reference sequence). J lost 5 bases, V lost 3 bases, and 12 bases had no gene match. The CDR3 sequence: CASSSPRGQGPNEQYF. The CDR3 DNA follows: TGTGCCAGCAGCTCGCCACGGGGACAGGGTCCCAACGAGCAGTACTTC.

V usage is TRBV6-6 and J usage is TRBJ2-3; 9 nucleotides align to TRBD1. This CDR3 is 14 amino acids long. Trimming at V came to 6 bases and at J to 5 bases, leaving 6 bases not matched to a gene. Looked up from germline, CDR1 is MNHNY and CDR2 is SVGAGI (reference sequence). The CDR3 region is CASSGTGQGDTQYF. CDR3 DNA sequence: TGTGCCAGCAGCGGGACAGGGCAAGGAGATACGCAGTATTTT.

This chain connects TRBV15 to TRBJ1-2; weak D call: TRBD1 (5 bases). There are 17 residues in the CDR3. The germline V and J ends were trimmed by 0 bases and 3 bases, with 17 bases remaining between them. Germline values: CDR1 LNHNV, CDR2 YYDKDF (reference sequence). CDR3: CATSREKFQGVDYGYTF. CDR3 DNA sequence: TGTGCCACCAGCAGAGAAAAGTTTCAGGGTGTGGACTATGGCTACACCTTC.

This chain connects TRBV27 to TRBJ2-1; D gene unclear. CDR1 is MNHEY, CDR2 SMNVEV, per germline (reference sequence). The length of the CDR3 is 15 residues. V was clipped by 6 bases and J by 6 bases, with 18 bases between them. The CDR3 nucleotides read TGTGCCAGCAGGGTGACTCCACCCGCCTCCAATGAGCAGTTCTTC. Protein product: CASRVTPPASNEQFF.

This sequence joins TRBV29-1 and TRBJ2-7, with 8 bases aligning to TRBD2. The CDR3 spans 13 residues. J was trimmed by 4 bases and V by 6 bases; bases with no gene match: 8. Germline V gene data show CDR1 as SQVTM and CDR2 as ANQGSEA. The CDR3 DNA reads as TGCAGCGTGAACACCGGGACTAGTTACGAGCAGTACTTC. Translated, it gives CSVNTGTSYEQYF.

The V call is TRBV7-9, the J call TRBJ2-5; 7 nucleotides agree with TRBD2. The CDR3 consists of 16 residues. Germline-derived CDR1 and CDR2 are SEHNR and FQNEAQ (reference sequence). Trimming cost V 5 bases and J 4 bases; bases outside gene matches: 13. The CDR3 is CASSQRGGSPSETQYF. CDR3 coding DNA: TGTGCCAGCAGCCAGAGAGGCGGGAGCCCCTCAGAGACCCAGTACTTC.

This clone was counted a few times. The rearrangement joins TRBV29-1 to TRBJ2-1; D may be TRBD1 (6 bases). V lost 4 bases and J 10 bases, leaving 23 bases between the germline ends. CDR3 length: 15 residues. Germline V CDR1 and CDR2: SQVTM, ANQGSEA. The CDR3 DNA follows: TGCAGCGTTGGGGCTGACAGGTTGGAGACAAGAGAGCAGTTCTTC. This codes for CSVGADRLETREQFF.

In its sample, this clone was seen once. J is TRBJ1-3 and V is TRBV7-9; D is possibly TRBD1 (5 bases). The CDR3 has 14 residues. Germline lookup yields CDR1 SEHNR and CDR2 FQNEAQ (reference sequence). V shed 4 bases and J shed 2 bases, with 9 bases lying between them. The CDR3: CASSYAGPGNTIYF. CDR3 nucleotides: TGTGCCAGCAGCTACGCGGGACCTGGAAACACCATATATTTT.

V is TRBV7-2 and J is TRBJ2-7, with D unresolved. The CDR3 consists of 15 residues. Trimming pared 5 bases from V and 1 base from J, leaving 15 bases between. Germline CDR1 and CDR2: SGHTA and FQGNSA. The CDR3 protein is CASSAYPATSYEQYF. Written as DNA, the CDR3 is TGTGCCAGCAGCGCGTACCCAGCGACGTCCTACGAGCAGTACTTC. Looking up the rest from reference TRBV7-2 and TRBJ2-7 gives the full variable domain: GAGVSQSPSNKVTEKGKDVELRCDPISGHTALYWYRQSLGQGLEFLIYFQGNSAPDKSGLPSDRFSAERTGGSVSTLTIQRTQQEDSAVYLCASSAYPATSYEQYFGPGTRLTVT.

The chain is built from TRBV6-6 and TRBJ1-3, with 10 bases that match TRBD1. V shed 3 bases and J 4 bases; nucleotides not matched to a gene: 6. Germline loops: CDR1 MNHNY, CDR2 SVGAGI (reference sequence). The CDR3 consists of 16 residues. The CDR3 DNA reads TGTGCCAGCAGTTATCGACAGGGGGCTACAGGAAACACCATATATTTT. It yields the protein CASSYRQGATGNTIYF.

This chain links TRBV19 with TRBJ2-2; D is uncertain. Germline CDR1 reads LNHDA; CDR2 reads SQIVND (reference sequence). This CDR3 spans 13 amino acids. Trimming shortened V by 1 base and J by 7 bases, and 7 bases separated the two germline ends. The CDR3 loop reads CASSIVRGGELFF. In DNA, the CDR3 is TGTGCCAGTAGTATAGTTAGAGGCGGGGAGCTGTTTTTT. The variable domain in full, with the rest retrieved from reference TRBV19 and TRBJ2-2, is DGGITQSPKYLFRKEGQNVTLSCEQNLNHDAMYWYRQDPGQGLRLIYYSQIVNDFQKGDIAEGYSVSREKKESFPLTVTSAQKNPTAFYLCASSIVRGGELFFGEGSRLTVL.

The chain combines TRBV15 with TRBJ1-5; a possible D gene is TRBD1 (6 bases). The CDR3 is 13 amino acids. The germline gives CDR1 LNHNV, CDR2 YYDKDF (reference sequence). V lost 8 bases and J lost 4, with 12 bases in between. CDR3 region: CATSGGTNQPQHF. In nucleotides, the CDR3 is TGTGCCACCTCGGGGGGCACGAATCAGCCCCAGCATTTT.

This chain uses TRBV27 with TRBJ2-7; TRBD1 might be the D (6 bases). V was cut by 5 bases and J by 1 base, with 9 bases left in between. CDR1 MNHEY and CDR2 SMNVEV come from the germline V gene (reference sequence). The CDR3 runs to 13 residues. The CDR3 loop is CASSHRESYEQYF. The CDR3 DNA is TGTGCCAGCAGTCACAGGGAGTCCTACGAGCAGTACTTC.

CDR3 in amino acids: CASRERGYSNQPQHF. CDR3 nucleotide sequence: TGTGCCAGTAGGGAAAGGGGGTATAGCAATCAGCCCCAGCATTTT. The chain uses TRBV19 and TRBJ1-5; TRBD1 is a possible D gene (6 bases). Germline CDR1 and CDR2: LNHDA and SQIVND (reference sequence). The CDR3 consists of 15 residues. V lost 6 bases, J lost 0 bases, and 12 bases lay in between.

The chain is built from TRBV7-6 and TRBJ2-5, with 15 bases fitting TRBD2. Germline V gene sequence: CDR1 SGHVS, CDR2 FNYEAQ. This CDR3 comprises 16 residues. The ends lost 2 bases at V and 7 bases at J; junction bases unmatched: 5. The CDR3 DNA sequence: TGTGCCAGCAGCTTATCTTCGGGACTAGCGGGGGGGACCCAGTACTTC. It codes for CASSLSSGLAGGTQYF. Supplemented by reference TRBV7-6 and TRBJ2-5, the full variable domain reads GAGVSQSPRYKVTKRGQDVALRCDPISGHVSLYWYRQALGQGPEFLTYFNYEAQQDKSGLPNDRFSAERPEGSISTLTIQRTEQRDSAMYRCASSLSSGLAGGTQYFGPGTRLLVL.

This clone was found once. The chain joins TRBV7-9 to TRBJ2-7; D not certain. The CDR3 extends over 13 amino acids. Looked up from germline, CDR1 is SEHNR and CDR2 is FQNEAQ (reference sequence). V was pared by 0 bases and J by 6 bases, with 9 bases between. The CDR3 sequence: CASSLAWQAEQYF. In DNA form, the CDR3 reads TGTGCCAGCAGCTTAGCGTGGCAGGCCGAGCAGTACTTC.

The rearrangement uses TRBV7-9 and TRBJ1-1, with 9 bases that match TRBD1. Germline V gene sequence: CDR1 SEHNR, CDR2 FQNEAQ (reference sequence). The CDR3 totals 15 residues. With V trimmed by 5 bases and J by 3 bases, 7 bases remained unmatched. CDR3: CASSLRTGEDTEAFF. The CDR3 nucleotides read TGTGCCAGCAGCCTCCGGACAGGGGAGGACACTGAAGCTTTCTTT.